Listed below are T cell receptor beta chains from one sample, sequenced in a study of T cells expressing NK-cell markers. TCRdb re-called the 5' RACE reads, yielding one record per CDR3 amino acid sequence without DNA. In all, the sample yields about 260,000 distinct CDR3 sequences. Sample: blood T cells: a sorted CD56 or NKG2C T cell subset, CD4+ or CD8+ T cells, or bulk PBMC T cells (not recorded which). The receptors derive from a woman between 18 and 69 years old in good health. Both conserved end residues are part of each CDR3.

CDR3 | J | V | length
CASSPGQGGQPQHF | TRBJ1-5 | TRBV7-2 | 14
CASSPQLAGAVDTQYF | TRBJ2-3 | TRBV4-3 | 16
CASSLAISDIGYTF | TRBJ1-2 | TRBV11-2 | 14
CASSLFPGTGELFF | TRBJ2-2 | TRBV5-1 | 14
CASSYRRTSGTGELFF | TRBJ2-2 | TRBV7-9 | 16
CSARDQREGLTDTQYF | TRBJ2-3 | TRBV20-1 | 16
CSAREMSGPTDTQYF | TRBJ2-3 | TRBV20-1 | 15
CSARTSGRSGNNEQFF | TRBJ2-1 | TRBV20-1 | 16
CASSPRRQFRDYGYTF | TRBJ1-2 | TRBV7-9 | 16
CASSQDEGAGEQYF | TRBJ2-7 | TRBV4-3 | 14
CASTDSERLGRDEQFF | TRBJ2-1 | TRBV12-3/TRBV12-4 | 16